One and the same sample provided the 10 T cell receptor beta chains below, sequenced in a study of blood T cell repertoires in COVID-19. The assay was immunoSEQ multiplex PCR, and TCRdb's table has in-frame clones only and misses some. The sample lists about 150,000 clones, over 75% occurring once. Material for sequencing was peripheral blood. These TCRs come from a woman in her 40s with acute or convalescent COVID-19.

The CDR3, as DNA: TGCAGCGTTGGAGCTAGCGGGGGCTACGAGCAGTACTTC. Protein product: CSVGASGGYEQYF. V and J are TRBV29-1 and TRBJ2-7; TRBD2 agrees at 10 bases. The CDR3 sequence is 13 residues long. V shed 4 bases, J shed 3 bases, and the junction held 3 bases outside the gene matches. Germline CDR1 is SQVTM and CDR2 is ANQGSEA.

This chain connects TRBV6-5 to TRBJ2-1; TRBD2 matches at 7 bases. The germline CDR1 and CDR2 sequences are MNHEY and SVGAGI. V shed 2 bases and J 4 bases; nucleotides not matched to a gene: 8. The CDR3 length is 16 residues. CDR3 sequence reads: CASSYAGVPAYNEQFF. The CDR3 coding sequence is TGTGCCAGCAGTTACGCGGGGGTTCCCGCATACAATGAGCAGTTCTTC.

This chain links TRBV27 with TRBJ1-5; 8 bases map to TRBD1. J lost 7 bases, V lost 5 bases, and 4 bases had no gene match. The CDR3 loop spans 13 amino acids. Germline assignment: CDR1 MNHEY and CDR2 SMNVEV (reference sequence). The CDR3 sequence: CASSLDRGQPQHF. CDR3 nucleotide sequence: TGTGCCAGCAGTCTCGACAGGGGCCAGCCCCAGCATTTT.

The chain couples TRBV4-2 to TRBJ2-7, with D possibly matching TRBD2 (5 bases). The CDR3 has 17 amino acids. Germline CDR1 reads LGHNA; CDR2 reads YNFKEQ. V was cut by 3 bases and J by 2 bases, with 20 bases left in between. The CDR3 DNA sequence: TGTGCCAGCAGCCAGGACTCGGACTTGAGGGTCCCCTACGAGCAGTACTTC. It yields the protein CASSQDSDLRVPYEQYF.

The rearrangement uses TRBV19 and TRBJ1-1; D is unresolved. Germline CDR1 is LNHDA and CDR2 is SQIVND (reference sequence). This CDR3 contains 14 residues. Trimming pared 4 bases from V and 1 base from J, leaving 10 bases between. Here the CDR3 reads CASSTETANTEAFF. DNA for the CDR3: TGTGCCAGTAGTACCGAGACTGCGAACACTGAAGCTTTCTTT.

The CDR3 DNA is TGCGCCAGCAGCATTAAGCGGGGGGGCACAGATACGCAGTATTTT. It translates to CASSIKRGGTDTQYF. V and J are TRBV5-1 and TRBJ2-3; 9 nucleotides align to TRBD2. CDR3 size: 15 residues. The ends lost 4 bases at V and 1 base at J; junction bases unmatched: 4. Germline V lookup: CDR1 SGHRS, CDR2 YFSETQ.

CDR3 region: CASSHGGSTGGETQYF. In DNA form, the CDR3 reads TGTGCCAGCAGCCACGGGGGAAGCACAGGGGGAGAGACCCAGTACTTC. The chain joins TRBV5-4 to TRBJ2-5; TRBD1 agrees at 8 bases. Germline CDR1 is SGHNT and CDR2 is YYREEE (reference sequence). The CDR3 length is 16 residues. V was clipped by 4 bases and J by 4 bases; unmatched bases: 12.

This chain joins TRBV4-1 and TRBJ2-2; 7 bases map to TRBD1. The CDR3 length is 15 residues. V shed 6 bases and J 0 bases; nucleotides not matched to a gene: 4. Germline lookup yields CDR1 MGHRA and CDR2 YSYEKL. The CDR3 loop reads CASRTQGTNTGELFF. The CDR3 DNA is TGCGCCAGCAGGACACAGGGGACGAACACCGGGGAGCTGTTTTTT.

This clone appeared a few times. The CDR3 DNA follows: TGCGCCAGCAGTGAGTCACGGGGGGCGAGAGATTCACCCCTCCACTTT. It translates to CASSESRGARDSPLHF. The chain has TRBV10-2 and TRBJ1-6, with D perhaps matching TRBD1 (6 bases). CDR3 length equals 16 residues. In germline, CDR1 is WSHSY, CDR2 SAAADI. Trimming stripped 0 bases from V and 8 bases from J, with 14 bases between.

The chain links TRBV4-2 to TRBJ2-7; the match to TRBD2 covers 13 bases. The CDR3 runs to 17 residues. Per the germline V gene, CDR1 is LGHNA and CDR2 is YNFKEQ. Trimming at V came to 1 base and at J to 6 bases, leaving 9 bases not matched to a gene. CDR3 sequence reads: CASSQVRTSGGSGEQYF. The DNA of the CDR3 is TGTGCCAGCAGCCAAGTAAGGACTAGCGGGGGTTCCGGCGAGCAGTACTTC.